The sequence of this T cell receptor beta chain was determined in a study of cytomegalovirus exposure and HLA in healthy donors (dated by TCRdb to about 2017). Some background on the complete study: According to a later analysis, the approximately 120 validation repertoires were produced on the same platform as the roughly 600 repertoires of the first cohort. The study was designed to test whether signatures of past pathogen exposure could be identified by cataloging public T cell receptors. Besides the first cohort of 666 subjects, a separate validation cohort made up of over 95 different subjects was used. To predict cytomegalovirus infection status, the study combined high-throughput TCR immunosequencing, statistical association of individual TCRs with disease status, and machine learning.

The research as a whole found: In a later analysis, TCRs clustered in the first cohort were found to also tend to co-occur in the approximately 120 validation repertoires, with around 94% of cluster scores above 0. Cytomegalovirus status was reported to be diagnosed by the classifier with high specificity and sensitivity in both the original and validation cohorts. In the study, about 150 TCR beta chains were listed as associated with cytomegalovirus. All 120 or so repertoires were used to score co-occurrence in the validation cohort in a later analysis, because that analysis had no HLA typing for the cohort. According to the authors, the approach could potentially be generalized to other disease states and immunological phenotypes. A few of the identified cytomegalovirus-associated TCR beta chains were confirmed in vitro to be specific for cytomegalovirus antigens. While some public TCRs were present in many individuals, most TCR sequences turned up only very rarely across donors.

To prepare the library, the immunoSEQ multiplex PCR assay was applied. The source study handled its data this way. A statistical classification framework was built to diagnose cytomegalovirus status from the catalog of TCR beta chain sequences. TCRdb provides this immuneACCESS table in a form limited to in-frame rearrangements. Some clones are lacking; in checked studies, under half of them reflect an unresolved V gene, and why the rest are absent is not known. V and J calls and clone size are as listed in that table; D and trimming were resolved from the DNA. The sample table lists some 120,000 clones, over 85% of them with a count of one. Approximately 3.5% of the sample belongs to the ten largest clones. As for this clone: Its antigen is not yet known. No clone much larger than this one lies a single base away; base qualities are absent.

From V the trimming removes 8 bases and from J it removes 6 bases, while the gene matches leave 9 bases of the junction unaccounted for. The CDR3 spans 13 residues, from the cysteine through the phenylalanine. Only the CDR3 DNA is retained, 39 bases long and in frame from the first base. Based on the germline V gene (reference sequence), the CDR1 and CDR2 sequences are MNHEY and SMNVEV. Donors formed part of the validation cohort, which comprised over a hundred subjects and was distinct from the first cohort of 666 subjects. What was sequenced was PBMCs. This receptor was taken from a man aged 25-45 years in good health and CMV-seronegative. This chain is built from TRBV27 and TRBJ1-1; TRBD1 aligns with 7 central bases. The DNA sequence is TGTGCCAGCTTCGACAGGGTTTTCGCTGAAGCTTTCTTT. Its product reads: CASFDRVFAEAFF.